These T cell receptor beta chains were read from a single sample in a study of post-analysis software for immune sequencing data. TCRdb itself ran the PCR reads through MiXCR, one entry per CDR3 protein. The sample contains under 650,000 distinct CDR3 sequences, roughly 40% of which appear only once. The sample comprised blood. Receptor source: a girl between 5 and 17 years old with multiple sclerosis. Each CDR3 is given with its conserved first and last residue. Each record gives: V gene, J gene, D gene, clone size, CDR3 protein, CDR3 DNA. A D gene is named only where the DNA matches it firmly. Clone size is shown for a subset of rows, as once, few, many or a class of expanded clone.

TRBV11-2,TRBJ1-2,.,.,CVSSLNRLTGYTF,TGTGTCAGCAGCTTGAACAGGCTGACCGGCTACACCTTC
TRBV7-3,TRBJ2-3,TRBD1,.,CASSLLGTGDTQYF,TGTGCCAGCAGCTTACTCGGGACAGGCGATACGCAGTATTTT
TRBV9,TRBJ2-3,TRBD1,few,CASSGRSLTGVPDTQYF,TGTGCCAGCAGCGGACGCTCCCTTACAGGGGTCCCAGATACGCAGTATTTT
TRBV12-3/TRBV12-4,TRBJ2-3,TRBD2,.,CASSRTSGRLDTQYF,TGTGCCAGCAGTCGGACTAGCGGGAGACTGGATACGCAGTATTTT
TRBV10-3,TRBJ2-7,TRBD1,many,CAISRRTGEEDEQYF,TGTGCCATCAGCCGGCGGACAGGGGAGGAGGACGAGCAGTACTTC
TRBV5-8,TRBJ2-3,TRBD2,.,CASSLNPGLNTDTQYF,TGTGCCAGCAGCTTGAACCCGGGACTAAACACAGATACGCAGTATTTT
TRBV29-1,TRBJ2-7,.,few,CSVVSSMGLYEQYF,TGCAGCGTAGTATCCTCCATGGGTTTATACGAGCAGTACTTC
TRBV4-2,TRBJ2-1,.,.,CASSQKLGGRNEQFF,TGTGCCAGCAGCCAAAAACTAGGGGGGAGGAATGAGCAGTTCTTC
TRBV12-3/TRBV12-4,TRBJ2-5,.,few,CASSFDGGAETQYF,TGTGCCAGCAGTTTTGATGGGGGGGCGGAGACCCAGTACTTC
TRBV12-3/TRBV12-4,TRBJ1-2,.,.,CASSLVKGYGYTF,TGTGCCAGCAGTCTAGTAAAAGGCTATGGCTACACCTTC
TRBV12-3/TRBV12-4,TRBJ2-7,TRBD2,.,CASSLGLAGGSVKQYF,TGTGCCAGCAGTTTAGGACTAGCGGGAGGGAGTGTGAAGCAGTACTTC
TRBV20-1,TRBJ2-7,TRBD2,.,CSARAGGPYEQYF,TGCAGTGCCCGAGCGGGAGGGCCCTACGAGCAGTACTTC
TRBV6-5,TRBJ2-7,TRBD1,.,CASSYSSRGNIYYEQYF,TGTGCCAGCAGTTACTCAAGCAGGGGGAACATCTACTACGAGCAGTACTTC
TRBV28,TRBJ2-5,.,.,CASSSHGGGETQYF,TGTGCCAGCAGTTCACACGGAGGAGGAGAGACCCAGTACTTC
TRBV7-2,TRBJ2-1,TRBD2,once,CASSLEREGGSWFF,TGTGCCAGCAGCTTAGAACGAGAAGGCGGGAGTTGGTTCTTC
TRBV9,TRBJ2-5,.,.,CASSVGASQETQYF,TGTGCCAGCAGCGTAGGGGCTAGTCAAGAGACCCAGTACTTC
TRBV24-1,TRBJ2-1,.,.,CATSALTEQFF,TGTGCCACCAGCGCCCTCACGGAGCAGTTCTTC
TRBV20-1,TRBJ2-7,TRBD1,few,CSALNPGQGAGSEQYF,TGCAGTGCCCTGAACCCGGGACAGGGGGCAGGATCCGAGCAGTACTTC
TRBV20-1,TRBJ2-3,.,.,CSASLDSRSTDTQYF,TGCAGTGCTAGCCTGGACTCGCGGAGCACAGATACGCAGTATTTT
TRBV5-1,TRBJ2-7,TRBD2,.,CTSSLGLAGVAYEQYF,TGCACCAGCAGCTTGGGGCTAGCGGGTGTCGCCTACGAGCAGTACTTC
TRBV5-6,TRBJ2-1,.,.,CASSLGTPRGQFF,TGTGCCAGCAGCTTGGGGACCCCGAGGGGGCAGTTCTTC
TRBV12-3/TRBV12-4,TRBJ1-5,.,.,CASSSRSGPLQQPQHF,TGTGCCAGCAGTTCCAGGTCGGGACCGCTTCAGCAGCCCCAGCATTTT
TRBV3-1,TRBJ2-5,.,.,CASSQVDLGRETQYF,TGTGCCAGCAGCCAAGTGGACCTAGGGAGAGAGACCCAGTACTTC
TRBV9,TRBJ1-2,.,.,CASGLDEGRTNYGYTF,TGTGCCAGCGGCCTGGACGAGGGGCGAACTAACTATGGCTACACCTTC
TRBV3-1,TRBJ1-5,.,.,CASSKRGGNQPQHF,TGTGCCAGCAGCAAAAGGGGGGGCAATCAGCCCCAGCATTTT
TRBV12-3/TRBV12-4,TRBJ1-2,TRBD1,.,CASSFGTDTYGYTF,TGTGCCAGCAGTTTTGGGACAGACACCTATGGCTACACCTTC
TRBV5-1,TRBJ2-1,.,.,CASSTHPQGKNAGEQFF,TGCGCCAGCAGCACCCATCCTCAGGGAAAAAATGCGGGTGAGCAGTTCTTC
TRBV20-1,TRBJ2-3,.,.,CSFQAGDTQYF,TGCAGCTTCCAAGCTGGGGATACGCAGTATTTT
TRBV24-1,TRBJ2-5,.,few,CATSDTSAGRETQYF,TGTGCCACCAGTGACACCTCAGCGGGTCGGGAGACCCAGTACTTC
TRBV28,TRBJ2-7,TRBD1,.,CASSFPGQGPADYEQYF,TGTGCCAGCAGTTTCCCGGGACAGGGGCCGGCGGACTACGAGCAGTACTTC
TRBV29-1,TRBJ2-5,TRBD2,few,CSFGRVQETQYF,TGCAGCTTTGGGAGGGTCCAAGAGACCCAGTACTTC
TRBV3-1,TRBJ2-1,.,.,CASSQWGDEQFF,TGTGCCAGCAGCCAGTGGGGAGATGAGCAGTTCTTC
TRBV5-1,TRBJ2-7,.,few,CASSLAWAPREQYF,TGCGCCAGCAGCTTGGCTTGGGCCCCTCGAGAGCAGTACTTC
TRBV2,TRBJ1-2,.,.,CASSEPGDYGYTF,TGTGCCAGCAGTGAACCCGGGGACTATGGCTACACCTTC
TRBV7-8,TRBJ2-1,.,.,CASSSGRIIVPNEQFF,TGTGCCAGCAGCTCCGGCAGGATTATCGTGCCCAATGAGCAGTTCTTC